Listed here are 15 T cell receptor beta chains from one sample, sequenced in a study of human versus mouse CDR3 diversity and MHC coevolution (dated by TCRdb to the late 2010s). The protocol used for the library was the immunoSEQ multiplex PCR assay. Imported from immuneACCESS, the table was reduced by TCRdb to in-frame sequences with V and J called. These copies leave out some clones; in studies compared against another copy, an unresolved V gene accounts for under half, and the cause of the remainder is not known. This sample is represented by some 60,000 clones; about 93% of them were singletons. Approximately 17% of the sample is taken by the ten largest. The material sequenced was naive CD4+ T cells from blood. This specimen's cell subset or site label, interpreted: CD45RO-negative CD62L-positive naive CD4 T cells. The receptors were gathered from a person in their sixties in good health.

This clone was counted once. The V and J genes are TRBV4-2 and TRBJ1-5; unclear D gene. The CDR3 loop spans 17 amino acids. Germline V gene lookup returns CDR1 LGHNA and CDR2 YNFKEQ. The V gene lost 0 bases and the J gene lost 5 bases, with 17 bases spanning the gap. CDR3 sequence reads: CASSQDLRPTTDQPQHF. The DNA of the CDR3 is TGTGCCAGCAGCCAAGATCTGAGACCGACTACAGATCAGCCCCAGCATTTT.

The CDR3 protein is CASSFRGDPTYEQYF. CDR3 DNA: TGCGCCAGCAGCTTTCGGGGAGATCCTACCTACGAGCAGTACTTC. The chain combines TRBV5-1 with TRBJ2-7; possibly TRBD2 for D (5 bases). The germline V gene has CDR1 SGHRS and CDR2 YFSETQ. This CDR3 comprises 15 residues. The V and J ends lost 2 bases and 2 bases respectively, with 14 bases between them.

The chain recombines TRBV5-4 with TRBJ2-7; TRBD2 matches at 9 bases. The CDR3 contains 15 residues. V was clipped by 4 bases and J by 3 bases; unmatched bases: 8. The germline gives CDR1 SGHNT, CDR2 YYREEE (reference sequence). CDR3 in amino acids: CASSPGGSGSYEQYF. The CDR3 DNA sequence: TGTGCCAGCAGCCCCGGGGGTAGCGGGAGCTACGAGCAGTACTTC.

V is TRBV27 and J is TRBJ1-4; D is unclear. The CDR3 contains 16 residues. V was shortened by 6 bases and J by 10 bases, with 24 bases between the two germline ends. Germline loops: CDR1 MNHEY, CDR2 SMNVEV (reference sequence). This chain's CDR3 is CASSPYREAGARKLFF. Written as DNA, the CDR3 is TGTGCCAGCAGCCCCTACCGGGAGGCAGGAGCCAGAAAACTGTTTTTT.

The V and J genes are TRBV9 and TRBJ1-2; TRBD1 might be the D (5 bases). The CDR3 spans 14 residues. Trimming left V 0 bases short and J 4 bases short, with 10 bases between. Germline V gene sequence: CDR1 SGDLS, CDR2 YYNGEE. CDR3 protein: CASSVGGATYGYTF. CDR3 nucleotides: TGTGCCAGCAGCGTAGGTGGGGCAACCTATGGCTACACCTTC.

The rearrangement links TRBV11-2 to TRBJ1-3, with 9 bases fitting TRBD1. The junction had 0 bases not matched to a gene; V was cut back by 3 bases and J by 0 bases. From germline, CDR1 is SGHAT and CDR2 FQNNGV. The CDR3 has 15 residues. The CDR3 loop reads CASSLTGGSGNTIYF. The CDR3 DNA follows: TGTGCCAGCAGCTTGACAGGGGGCTCTGGAAACACCATATATTTT.

DNA of the CDR3: TGTGCCAGTAGTACCCAGGGGGTCGGCACAGATACGCAGTATTTT. Its translation is CASSTQGVGTDTQYF. The chain uses TRBV19 and TRBJ2-3, with TRBD1 matching over 7 bases. Germline CDR1 and CDR2: LNHDA and SQIVND (reference sequence). The CDR3 consists of 15 residues. The V segment lost 4 bases and the J segment 1 base; nucleotides outside the gene matches: 5.

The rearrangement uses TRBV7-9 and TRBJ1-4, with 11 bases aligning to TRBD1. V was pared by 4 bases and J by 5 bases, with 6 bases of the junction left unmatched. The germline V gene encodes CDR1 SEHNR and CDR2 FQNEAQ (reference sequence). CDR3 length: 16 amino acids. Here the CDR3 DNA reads TGTGCCAGCAGCTCCTCTGGGACAGGGGGAAATGAAAAACTGTTTTTT. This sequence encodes CASSSSGTGGNEKLFF.

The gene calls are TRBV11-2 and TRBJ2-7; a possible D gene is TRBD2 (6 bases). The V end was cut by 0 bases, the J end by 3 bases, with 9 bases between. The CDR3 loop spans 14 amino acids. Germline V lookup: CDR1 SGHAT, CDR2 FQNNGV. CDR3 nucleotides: TGTGCCAGCAGCTTAGATCAAGCGGGCTACGAGCAGTACTTC. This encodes CASSLDQAGYEQYF.

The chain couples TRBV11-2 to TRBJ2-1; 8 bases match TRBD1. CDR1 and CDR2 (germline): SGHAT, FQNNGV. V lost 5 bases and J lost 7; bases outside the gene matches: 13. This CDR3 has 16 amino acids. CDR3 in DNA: TGTGCCAGCAGCCAACTACCCGACAGGGGAACGAATGAGCAGTTCTTC. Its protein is CASSQLPDRGTNEQFF.

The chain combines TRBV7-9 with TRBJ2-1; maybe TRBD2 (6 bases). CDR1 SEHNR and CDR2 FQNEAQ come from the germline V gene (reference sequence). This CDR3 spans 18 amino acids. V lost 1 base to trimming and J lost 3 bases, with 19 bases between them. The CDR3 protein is CASSLEGGDLLSYNEQFF. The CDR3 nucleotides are TGTGCCAGCAGCTTAGAGGGCGGGGACCTCCTCAGCTACAATGAGCAGTTCTTC.

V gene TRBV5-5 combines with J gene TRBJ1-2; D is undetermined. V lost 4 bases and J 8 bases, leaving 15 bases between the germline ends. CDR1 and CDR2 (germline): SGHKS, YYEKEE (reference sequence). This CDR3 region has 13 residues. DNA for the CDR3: TGTGCCAGCAGCGTCGCGATTACTCAAGGCTACACCTTC. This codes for CASSVAITQGYTF.

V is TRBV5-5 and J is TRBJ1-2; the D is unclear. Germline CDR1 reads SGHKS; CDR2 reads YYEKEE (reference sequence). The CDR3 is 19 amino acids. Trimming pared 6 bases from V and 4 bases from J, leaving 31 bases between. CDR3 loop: CASTQMGGLDRATRYGYTF. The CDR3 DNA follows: TGTGCCAGCACCCAAATGGGAGGGTTGGATAGGGCCACTCGCTATGGCTACACCTTC.

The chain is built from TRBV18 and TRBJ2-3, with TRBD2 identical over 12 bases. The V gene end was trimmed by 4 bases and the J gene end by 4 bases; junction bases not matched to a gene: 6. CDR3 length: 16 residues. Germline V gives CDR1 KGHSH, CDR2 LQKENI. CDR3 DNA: TGTGCCAGCTCACACTCGACTAGCGGGAGCGCAGATACGCAGTATTTT. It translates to CASSHSTSGSADTQYF.

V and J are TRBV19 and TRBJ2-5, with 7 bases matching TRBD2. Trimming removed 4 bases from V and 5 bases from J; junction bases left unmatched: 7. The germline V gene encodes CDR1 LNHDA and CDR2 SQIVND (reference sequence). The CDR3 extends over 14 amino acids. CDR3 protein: CASSSGSPPETQYF. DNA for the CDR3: TGTGCCAGTAGTAGCGGGAGTCCCCCGGAGACCCAGTACTTC.